This T cell receptor beta chain is from a study of monozygotic twins with inflammatory bowel disease. CDR1 and CDR2 (germline): SGHDN, FVKESK. This CDR3 region has 15 residues. On this clonotype itself: Its specificity is unknown.

Broader study findings: No discrimination was achieved between different T cell subtypes.

TCRdb re-analyzed the 5' RACE reads; it lists each CDR3 protein once, without DNA. This repertoire includes about 160,000 distinct CDR3 sequences. Total RNA from whole blood was isolated with no T cell sorting. This chain joins TRBV14 and TRBJ1-4; with no DNA, the TCRdb D assignment of TRBD1 cannot be verified. Sequencing input: blood. The origin of this receptor is a human donor with ulcerative colitis or Crohn's disease, or a healthy co-twin of an affected twin (not recorded which). The CDR3 sequence: CASSVGGNGNEKLFF. The full variable domain, with the rest looked up from reference TRBV14 and TRBJ1-4, is EAGVTQFPSHSVIEKGQTVTLRCDPISGHDNLYWYRRVMGKEIKFLLHFVKESKQDESGMPNNRFLAERTGGTYSTLKVQPAELEDSGVYFCASSVGGNGNEKLFFGSGTQLSVL.